This is a list of T cell receptor beta chains from one sample in a study of cytotoxic CD8 clonotypes in ibrutinib-treated CLL. TCRdb keeps only in-frame clones here, not all; method: immunoSEQ multiplex PCR. The sample consists of fewer than 75,000 clones, about 65% of them appearing once. The source was PBMCs, collected after 12 months of ibrutinib treatment. The receptors come from a human donor with chronic lymphocytic leukemia. CDR3s leave out the opening cysteine and the closing phenylalanine or tryptophan. The order of the fields is J gene, V gene, CDR3 protein.

>TRBJ2-3|TRBV30
AWSVSRTDLTDTQY
>TRBJ1-5|TRBV28
ASSAQGAGQPQH
>TRBJ1-4|TRBV28
ASSGTGVGEKLF
>TRBJ1-1|TRBV7-9
ASSTVTVGPF
>TRBJ1-4|TRBV9
ASSGGRGADEKLF
>TRBJ2-5|TRBV6-5
ASRSQGATTQY
>TRBJ2-7|TRBV5-1
ASSPGTGGLQY
>TRBJ2-1|TRBV5-1
ASSLGLAYNEQF
>TRBJ2-7|TRBV7-2
ASSPREGAEEQY
>TRBJ1-5|TRBV21-1
ASSKRVLTQGGQPQH
>TRBJ1-2|TRBV7-9
ASSSLTSDQLSYGYT
>TRBJ1-3|TRBV9
ASSVGTGGNTIY
>TRBJ2-7|TRBV28
ASSFPGYYVEQY
>TRBJ2-3|TRBV5-5
ASSMTSADTQY
>TRBJ2-3|TRBV5-1
ASSLEGTGARADTQY
>TRBJ1-2|TRBV28
ASSLRTGGYGYT
>TRBJ2-2|TRBV7-9
ATTRGMYGELF
>TRBJ2-1|TRBV15
ATSRGGRAGDNEQF
>TRBJ2-3|TRBV19
ASSIGQGRSTDTQY
>TRBJ1-2|TRBV5-4
ASSLAGAPNYGYT
>TRBJ2-1|TRBV11-2
ASSLDSPLAEQF
>TRBJ2-7|TRBV23-1
ASSQTVVSSVPYEQY
>TRBJ2-7|TRBV2
ASSERGLPGEQY
>TRBJ2-5|TRBV5-4
ASSPSAGGLETQY
>TRBJ2-2|TRBV4-2
ASTRGTSGSLGGELF
>TRBJ2-2|TRBV29-1
SVELAESRTGELF
>TRBJ2-3|TRBV7-2
ASSPVIGGTADTQY
>TRBJ2-7|TRBV5-1
ASSLESGPAYEQY
>TRBJ1-5|TRBV7-2
ASSPWGPGNQPQH
>TRBJ2-7|TRBV5-1
ASSSELAGPTYEQY
>TRBJ2-1|TRBV4-1
ASSQSIAGVSYNEQF